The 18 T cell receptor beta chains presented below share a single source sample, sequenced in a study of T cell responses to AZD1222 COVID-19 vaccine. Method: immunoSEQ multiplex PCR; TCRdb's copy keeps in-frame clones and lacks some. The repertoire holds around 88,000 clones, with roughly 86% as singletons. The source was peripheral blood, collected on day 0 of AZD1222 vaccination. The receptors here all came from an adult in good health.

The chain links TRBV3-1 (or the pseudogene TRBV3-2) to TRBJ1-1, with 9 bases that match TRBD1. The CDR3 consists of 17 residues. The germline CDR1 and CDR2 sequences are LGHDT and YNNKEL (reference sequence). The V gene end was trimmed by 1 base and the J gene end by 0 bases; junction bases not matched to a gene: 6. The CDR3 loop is CASSQVPGQGLNTEAFF. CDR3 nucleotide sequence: TGTGCCAGCAGCCAAGTCCCGGGACAGGGTTTGAACACTGAAGCTTTCTTT.

The CDR3 DNA sequence: TGTGCCAGCAGCGCAGGGGGTAACTATGGCTACACCTTC. It codes for CASSAGGNYGYTF. J is TRBJ1-2 and V is TRBV28; 7 bases agree with TRBD1. This CDR3 spans 13 amino acids. Germline CDR1 and CDR2: MDHEN and SYDVKM. With V trimmed by 6 bases and J by 1 base, 2 bases remained unmatched.

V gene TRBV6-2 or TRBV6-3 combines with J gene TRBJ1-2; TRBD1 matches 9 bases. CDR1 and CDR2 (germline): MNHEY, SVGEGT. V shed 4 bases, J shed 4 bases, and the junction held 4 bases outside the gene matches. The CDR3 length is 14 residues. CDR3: CASSSVTGGYGYTF. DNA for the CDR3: TGTGCCAGCAGTTCCGTGACAGGGGGCTATGGCTACACCTTC.

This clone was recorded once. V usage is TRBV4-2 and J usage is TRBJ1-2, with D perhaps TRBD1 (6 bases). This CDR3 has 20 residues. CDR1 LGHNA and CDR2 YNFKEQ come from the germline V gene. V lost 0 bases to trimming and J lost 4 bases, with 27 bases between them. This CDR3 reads CASSQDLRGRVRRIGYGYTF. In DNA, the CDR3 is TGTGCCAGCAGCCAAGATCTCAGGGGCCGGGTTAGGAGAATCGGCTATGGCTACACCTTC.

The CDR3 DNA reads as TGTGCCAGCAGCGGGACAGTGGGCCTTTCACCCCTCCACTTT. Translating gives CASSGTVGLSPLHF. This chain uses TRBV5-6 with TRBJ1-6; 7 positions agree with TRBD1. The CDR3 has 14 amino acids. V lost 4 bases and J lost 9; bases outside the gene matches: 7. Germline V gives CDR1 SGHDT, CDR2 YYEEEE.

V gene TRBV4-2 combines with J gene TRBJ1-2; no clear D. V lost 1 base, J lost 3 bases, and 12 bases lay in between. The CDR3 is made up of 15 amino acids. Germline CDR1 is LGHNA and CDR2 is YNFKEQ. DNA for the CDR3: TGTGCCAGCAGCCAAGCCGTCGGAAGACACTATGGCTACACCTTC. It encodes CASSQAVGRHYGYTF.

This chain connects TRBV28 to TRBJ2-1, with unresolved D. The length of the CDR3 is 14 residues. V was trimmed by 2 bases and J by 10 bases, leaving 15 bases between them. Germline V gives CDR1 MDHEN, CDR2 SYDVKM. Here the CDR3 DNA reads TGTGCCAGCAGTTTAGGTGGGGTGCTGGACGAGCAGTTCTTC. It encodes CASSLGGVLDEQFF.

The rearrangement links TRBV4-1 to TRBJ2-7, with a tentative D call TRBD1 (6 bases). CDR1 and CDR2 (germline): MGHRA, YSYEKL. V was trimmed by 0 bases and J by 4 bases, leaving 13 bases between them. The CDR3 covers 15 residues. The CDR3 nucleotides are TGCGCCAGCAGCCAAGATCACAGGGAAGGGTACGAGCAGTACTTC. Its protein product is CASSQDHREGYEQYF.

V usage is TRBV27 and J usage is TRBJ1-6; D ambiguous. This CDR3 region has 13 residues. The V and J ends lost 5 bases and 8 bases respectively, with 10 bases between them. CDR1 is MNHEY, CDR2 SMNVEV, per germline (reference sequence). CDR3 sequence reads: CASSHRSYSPLHF. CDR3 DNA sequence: TGTGCCAGCAGTCATAGGTCTTATTCACCCCTCCACTTT.

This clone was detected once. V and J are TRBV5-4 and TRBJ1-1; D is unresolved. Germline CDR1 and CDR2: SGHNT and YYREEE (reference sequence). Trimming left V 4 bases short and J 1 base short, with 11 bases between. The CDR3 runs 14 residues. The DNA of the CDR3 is TGTGCCAGCAGCGCTGGTGGGAGGAACACTGAAGCTTTCTTT. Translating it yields CASSAGGRNTEAFF.

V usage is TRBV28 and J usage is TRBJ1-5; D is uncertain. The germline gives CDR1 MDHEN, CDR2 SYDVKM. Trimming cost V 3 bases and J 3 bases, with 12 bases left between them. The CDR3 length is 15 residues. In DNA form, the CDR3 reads TGTGCCAGCAGTTTGCCAAAAAACTCCAATCAGCCCCAGCATTTT. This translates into CASSLPKNSNQPQHF.

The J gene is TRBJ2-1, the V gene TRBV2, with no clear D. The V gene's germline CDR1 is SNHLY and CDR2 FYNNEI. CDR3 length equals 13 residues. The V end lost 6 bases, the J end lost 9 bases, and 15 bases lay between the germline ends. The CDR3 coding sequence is TGTGCCAGCAGACTCTATCTAGGGTCTGAGCAGTTCTTC. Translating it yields CASRLYLGSEQFF. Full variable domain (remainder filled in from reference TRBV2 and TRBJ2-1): EPEVTQTPSHQVTQMGQEVILRCVPISNHLYFYWYRQILGQKVEFLVSFYNNEISEKSEIFDDQFSVERPDGSNFTLKIRSTKLEDSAMYFCASRLYLGSEQFFGPGTRLTVL.

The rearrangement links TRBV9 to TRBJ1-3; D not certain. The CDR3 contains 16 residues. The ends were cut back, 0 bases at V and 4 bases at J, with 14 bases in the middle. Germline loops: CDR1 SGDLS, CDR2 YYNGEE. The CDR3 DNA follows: TGTGCCAGCAGCGTAGTTCCGGTAACGTTCGGAAACACCATATATTTT. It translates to CASSVVPVTFGNTIYF.

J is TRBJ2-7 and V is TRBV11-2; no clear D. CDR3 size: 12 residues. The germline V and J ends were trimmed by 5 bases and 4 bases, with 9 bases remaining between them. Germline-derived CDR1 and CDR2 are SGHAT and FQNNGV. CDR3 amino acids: CASSQDGYEQYF. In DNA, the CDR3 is TGTGCCAGCAGCCAGGACGGATACGAGCAGTACTTC.

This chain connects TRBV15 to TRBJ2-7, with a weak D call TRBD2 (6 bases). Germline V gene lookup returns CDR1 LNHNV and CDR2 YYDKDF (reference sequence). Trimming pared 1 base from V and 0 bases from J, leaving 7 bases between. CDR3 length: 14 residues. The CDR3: CATSRGGVSYEQYF. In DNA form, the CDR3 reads TGTGCCACCAGCAGAGGGGGGGTCTCCTACGAGCAGTACTTC.

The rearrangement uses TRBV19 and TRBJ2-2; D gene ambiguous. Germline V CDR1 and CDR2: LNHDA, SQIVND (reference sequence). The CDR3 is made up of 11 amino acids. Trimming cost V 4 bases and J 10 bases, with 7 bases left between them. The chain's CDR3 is CASSTGPELFF. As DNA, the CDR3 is TGTGCCAGTAGTACCGGCCCGGAGCTGTTTTTT.

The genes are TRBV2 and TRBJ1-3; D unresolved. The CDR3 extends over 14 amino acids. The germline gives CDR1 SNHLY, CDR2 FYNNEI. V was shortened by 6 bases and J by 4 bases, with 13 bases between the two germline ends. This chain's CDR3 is CASSARGAGNTIYF. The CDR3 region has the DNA TGTGCCAGCAGCGCTAGAGGAGCGGGAAACACCATATATTTT.

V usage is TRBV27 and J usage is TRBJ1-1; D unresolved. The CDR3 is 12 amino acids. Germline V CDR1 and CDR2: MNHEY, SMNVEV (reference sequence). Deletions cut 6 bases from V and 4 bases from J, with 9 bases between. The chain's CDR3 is CASSSLGTEAFF. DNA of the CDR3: TGTGCCAGCAGCTCCCTAGGCACTGAAGCTTTCTTT.